This paragraph reports one TCR beta chain. Its antigen remains unidentified. Treatment here: oral pan-JAK inhibitor, 5-10 mg twice daily. PBMCs were stained for CD3, CD4 and CD8, and CD4+ and CD8+ T cells were sorted. The sequencing template was cDNA reverse transcribed from extracted RNA. Here immunoSEQ multiplex PCR was the method, and the copy in TCRdb shows in-frame clones only, minus some. This sample has 150,000 to 200,000 clones, with roughly 50% found just once. Trimming took 3 bases from V and 0 from J; bases not matched to a gene: 4. The germline gives CDR1 GTSNPN, CDR2 SVGIG (reference sequence). This CDR3 has 14 residues. These data come from a study of CD8+ T cells in alopecia areata. Study-wide results and limits: Sequencing of scalp samples also captures resident alphabeta T cells of normal skin.

This chain links TRBV30 with TRBJ1-1; 7 bases map to TRBD1. This TCR came from a human donor with alopecia areata. The sequencing here drew on CD4+ T cells sorted from blood, taken between weeks 55 and 65, from a patient treated with tofacitinib. The CDR3 here is CAWRTGYLNTEAFF. CDR3 in DNA: TGTGCCTGGAGGACAGGGTATTTGAACACTGAAGCTTTCTTT.